This TCR beta chain was found in a study of T cells in Graves' hyperthyroidism and ophthalmopathy. Regarding the study as a whole: Before onset, by a median of approximately 5.9 months, the model predicted ophthalmopathy. In the blood, most expanded thyroid clonotypes above 0.001 appeared as well.

Stable Graves' hyperthyroidism meant no ophthalmopathy progression within 18 months. Points on this clonotype: Its cognate antigen is unknown. A much larger clonotype is one base distant, so this may be a read error.

This CDR3 is built from 15 residues. Germline-derived CDR1 and CDR2 are ENHRY and SYGVKD. Amplification yielded TCR beta CDR3 regions, with RNA transcripts as the source. Researchers ran a first-round RT-PCR on the TCR CDR3 using the HTBI primer set. TCRdb re-analysed the multiplex PCR reads in MiXCR, keeping a single row per CDR3 protein. The data hold almost 600,000 distinct CDR3 sequences, with around 46% observed a single time. This sequence originates from a woman aged 18-29 years with Graves' hyperthyroidism. The V call is TRBV10-3, the J call TRBJ2-7, with TRBD2 matching 10 bases. The J call is doubtful: the DNA matches TRBJ2-1 better. The sequenced sample consisted of peripheral blood or thyroid tissue (not recorded which). CDR3 loop: CASSHLSGRSNEQFF. The CDR3 nucleotides are TGTGCCAGCAGCCACCTTAGCGGGAGGTCGAACGAGCAGTTCTTC.